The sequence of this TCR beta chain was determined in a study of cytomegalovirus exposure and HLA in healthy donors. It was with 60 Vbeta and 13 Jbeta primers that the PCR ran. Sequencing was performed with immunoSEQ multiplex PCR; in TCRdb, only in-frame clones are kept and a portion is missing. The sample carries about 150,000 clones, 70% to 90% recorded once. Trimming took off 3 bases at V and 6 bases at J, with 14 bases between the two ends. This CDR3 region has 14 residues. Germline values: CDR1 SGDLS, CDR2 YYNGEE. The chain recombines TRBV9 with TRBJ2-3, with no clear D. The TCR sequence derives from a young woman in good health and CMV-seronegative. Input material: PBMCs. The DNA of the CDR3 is TGTGCCAGCAGCGCCTATAGGCAGGCGGATACGCAGTATTTT. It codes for CASSAYRQADTQYF.